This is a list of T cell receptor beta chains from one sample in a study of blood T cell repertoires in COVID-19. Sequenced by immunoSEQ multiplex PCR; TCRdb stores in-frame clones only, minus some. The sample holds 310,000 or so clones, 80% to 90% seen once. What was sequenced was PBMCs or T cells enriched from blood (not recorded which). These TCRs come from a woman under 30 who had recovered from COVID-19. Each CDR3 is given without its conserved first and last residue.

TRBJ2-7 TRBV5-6 ASSPLAGSSYEQY
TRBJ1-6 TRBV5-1 ASSLGEPNSPLH
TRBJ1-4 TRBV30 AWSPTPEEKLF
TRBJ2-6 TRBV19 ASSIAGLHSGANVLT
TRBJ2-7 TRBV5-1 ASSLAAEPYEQY
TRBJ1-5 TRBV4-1 ASRPRTEHNQPQH
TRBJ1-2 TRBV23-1 ASRGQGASCGYT
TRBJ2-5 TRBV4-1 ASSQVGYQETQY
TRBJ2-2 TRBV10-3 AISNDRGRRTGELF
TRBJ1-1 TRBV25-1 ASSEYGAGNTEAF
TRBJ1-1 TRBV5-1 ASSLVFISGDHRGKRSAFTEAF
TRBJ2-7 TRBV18 ASSPLGAGDEQY
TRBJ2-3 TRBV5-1 ASSSPTFSPRDTDTQY
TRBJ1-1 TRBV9 ASSVVVVGNTEAF
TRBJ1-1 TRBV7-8 ASSLAWGNTEAF
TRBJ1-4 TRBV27 ASTPTGTNEKLF
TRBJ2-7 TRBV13 ASSSTWTSGSYEQY